The clone carrying this TCR beta chain was found once. There are 14 residues in the CDR3. Losses at the gene ends were 5 bases for V and 2 bases for J; bases not matched to a gene: 6. CDR1 and CDR2 (germline): SGHNT, YYREEE (reference sequence). This record belongs to a study of control samples from healthy donors and cancer patients. Data came from immunoSEQ multiplex PCR; TCRdb stores just in-frame clones and leaves some out. The repertoire holds 400,000 to 450,000 clones, with approximately 92% as singletons. The TCR sequence derives from a man aged 40-49 years with head and neck cancer. The J gene is TRBJ2-5, the V gene TRBV5-4; TRBD1 aligns across 7 bases. Sequenced material: PBMCs. The CDR3 nucleotides read TGTGCCAGCAGGCCGCCGGGACAGCAAGAGACCCAGTACTTC. This encodes CASRPPGQQETQYF.